Below, 20 T cell receptor beta chains from the same sample are listed, as sequenced in a study of cytomegalovirus exposure and HLA in healthy donors. The assay was immunoSEQ multiplex PCR, and TCRdb's table has in-frame clones only and misses some. The repertoire holds some 80,000 clones, roughly 96% seen once, with more than 0.6% in the top ten. The sequenced sample was PBMCs. The receptors were sampled from a woman younger than 30 in good health and CMV-seronegative.

The rearrangement joins TRBV6-6 to TRBJ2-1, with a possible D match to TRBD2 (5 bases). This CDR3 has 13 residues. V was shortened by 6 bases and J by 6 bases, with 12 bases between the two germline ends. Germline V CDR1 and CDR2: MNHNY, SVGAGI (reference sequence). The CDR3 DNA is TGTGCCAGCAGCACGGGGAAATTCAATGAGCAGTTCTTC. Translating it yields CASSTGKFNEQFF.

The V and J genes are TRBV7-9 and TRBJ1-5; 11 nucleotides line up with TRBD1. V lost 1 base, J lost 1 base, and 6 bases stayed unmatched. This CDR3 is 18 amino acids long. Germline V lookup: CDR1 SEHNR, CDR2 FQNEAQ (reference sequence). CDR3 in DNA: TGTGCCAGCAGCTTAGGGACAGGGGGCTTGGGGAGCAATCAGCCCCAGCATTTT. Translation gives CASSLGTGGLGSNQPQHF.

This CDR3 is CASSALQGTEAFF. For the CDR3, the DNA is TGTGCCAGCAGCGCATTGCAGGGGACTGAAGCTTTCTTT. V gene TRBV7-9 combines with J gene TRBJ1-1; possibly TRBD1 for D (6 bases). V was pared by 5 bases and J by 5 bases, with 12 bases between. The germline gives CDR1 SEHNR, CDR2 FQNEAQ (reference sequence). This CDR3 has 13 residues.

The V call is TRBV15, the J call TRBJ2-7; D perhaps matches TRBD1 (6 bases). CDR1 is LNHNV, CDR2 YYDKDF, per germline (reference sequence). V shed 2 bases and J shed 3 bases, with 14 bases lying between them. The CDR3 totals 15 residues. The CDR3 sequence: CATSRHREKNYEQYF. CDR3 nucleotides: TGTGCCACCAGCAGACACAGGGAAAAGAACTACGAGCAGTACTTC.

This rearrangement joins TRBV7-9 to TRBJ1-2; D possibly corresponds to TRBD1 (6 bases). This CDR3 region has 14 residues. The germline V and J ends were trimmed by 8 bases and 4 bases, with 17 bases remaining between them. In germline, CDR1 is SEHNR, CDR2 FQNEAQ (reference sequence). This chain's CDR3 is CASGGPGEGYGYTF. In nucleotides, the CDR3 is TGTGCCAGCGGGGGGCCAGGGGAGGGCTATGGCTACACCTTC.

This clone was recorded only once. The genes are TRBV27 and TRBJ2-2; 12 nucleotides match TRBD2. Germline V gene sequence: CDR1 MNHEY, CDR2 SMNVEV (reference sequence). This CDR3 has 15 residues. Germline trimming cut 5 bases from V and 5 bases from J; bases unmatched to any gene: 3. The CDR3 sequence: CASSVGTSGTGELFF. CDR3 nucleotide sequence: TGTGCCAGCAGTGTCGGGACTAGCGGGACCGGGGAGCTGTTTTTT.

The V and J genes are TRBV28 and TRBJ2-2; 8 nucleotides match TRBD2. Germline-derived CDR1 and CDR2 are MDHEN and SYDVKM. V was pared by 8 bases and J by 4 bases, with 9 bases of the junction left unmatched. The CDR3 contains 15 residues. The CDR3 nucleotides read TGTGCCAGCGGCCCTGGGCTAGCGGGCACCGGGGAGCTGTTTTTT. It encodes CASGPGLAGTGELFF. Variable domain in full (rest from reference TRBV28 and TRBJ2-2): DVKVTQSSRYLVKRTGEKVFLECVQDMDHENMFWYRQDPGLGLRLIYFSYDVKMKEKGDIPEGYSVSREKKERFSLILESASTNQTSMYLCASGPGLAGTGELFFGEGSRLTVL.

This sequence joins TRBV4-3 and TRBJ1-6; TRBD1 matches 9 bases. With 0 bases clipped from V and 7 bases from J, the junction kept 4 bases outside the gene matches. CDR1 and CDR2 from the germline V gene are LGHNA and YSLEER. CDR3 length equals 16 residues. The CDR3 bases are TGCGCCAGCAGCCAAGATAACAGGGGGCTGAATTCACCCCTCCACTTT. Its protein is CASSQDNRGLNSPLHF.

The V call is TRBV5-1, the J call TRBJ1-4; D is perhaps TRBD1 (6 bases). In germline, CDR1 is SGHRS, CDR2 YFSETQ. Between the trimmed V and J ends, which lost 4 bases and 8 bases, there was a span of 18 bases. This CDR3 has 15 amino acids. The CDR3 region has the DNA TGCGCCAGCAGCGCGGGGGACACCGAGTGGGAAAAACTGTTTTTT. Residues: CASSAGDTEWEKLFF.

The CDR3 sequence: CASSIPGGNTEAFF. In nucleotides, the CDR3 is TGTGCCAGTAGTATCCCAGGGGGAAACACTGAAGCTTTCTTT. The chain uses TRBV19 and TRBJ1-1; 7 bases match TRBD1. With 3 bases clipped from V and 2 bases from J, the junction kept 3 bases outside the gene matches. Germline CDR1 and CDR2: LNHDA and SQIVND (reference sequence). The CDR3 has 14 amino acids.

The J gene is TRBJ1-1, the V gene TRBV5-8; D gene uncertain. Germline V CDR1 and CDR2: SGHTS, YDEGEE. CDR3 length: 13 residues. V gave up 5 bases and J gave up 0 bases, with 8 bases separating them. The CDR3 spells CASRRQMNTEAFF. The CDR3 nucleotides are TGTGCCAGCAGGAGGCAGATGAACACTGAAGCTTTCTTT.

This chain joins TRBV6-1 and TRBJ1-1; 10 positions match TRBD1. The CDR3 has 15 residues. The trim removed 5 bases at V and 6 bases at J, leaving 9 bases unmatched. From germline, CDR1 is MNHNS and CDR2 SASEGT. The CDR3 protein is CASSRPGQGTPEAFF. The CDR3 bases are TGTGCCAGCAGTCGCCCGGGACAGGGGACCCCTGAAGCTTTCTTT.

The chain carries TRBV5-1 and TRBJ2-7, with 9 bases matching TRBD1. The V gene's germline CDR1 is SGHRS and CDR2 YFSETQ. Trimming took 4 bases from V and 3 from J; bases not matched to a gene: 5. The CDR3 is 14 residues long. CDR3 loop: CASSLDRGGYEQYF. The CDR3 DNA follows: TGCGCCAGCAGCCTGGACAGGGGAGGCTACGAGCAGTACTTC. The full variable domain, rest sourced from reference TRBV5-1 and TRBJ2-7, is KAGVTQTPRYLIKTRGQQVTLSCSPISGHRSVSWYQQTPGQGLQFLFEYFSETQRNKGNFPGRFSGRQFSNSRSEMNVSTLELGDSALYLCASSLDRGGYEQYFGPGTRLTVT.

V gene TRBV6-5 combines with J gene TRBJ1-4; 10 bases map to TRBD1. The V segment lost 9 bases and the J segment 8 bases; nucleotides outside the gene matches: 12. Germline V CDR1 and CDR2: MNHEY, SVGAGI. This CDR3 is built from 15 residues. The DNA of the CDR3 is TGTGCCAGTTCACCCCGGGACAGGGGTTCGGAAAAACTGTTTTTT. It specifies CASSPRDRGSEKLFF.

This chain joins TRBV2 and TRBJ2-2; a weak D match, TRBD2 (6 bases). There are 14 residues in the CDR3. Trimming took 8 bases from V and 5 from J, leaving 15 bases between them. Germline V gene sequence: CDR1 SNHLY, CDR2 FYNNEI. The CDR3 sequence is CASRAGPGTGELFF. The CDR3 bases are TGTGCCAGCCGGGCGGGGCCGGGTACCGGGGAGCTGTTTTTT.

This clone was seen more than once but under ten times. The chain recombines TRBV7-2 with TRBJ2-2; D is possibly TRBD1 (6 bases). This CDR3 region has 18 residues. The germline CDR1 and CDR2 sequences are SGHTA and FQGNSA. Between the trimmed V and J ends, which lost 5 bases and 1 base, there was a span of 20 bases. The CDR3 DNA reads TGTGCCAGCAGCCCAGGGGCTAGGACGAGGGGGAACACCGGGGAGCTGTTTTTT. Translated, it gives CASSPGARTRGNTGELFF.

This clone has only one observation. The gene calls are TRBV10-3 and TRBJ2-1; 7 bases align to TRBD2. CDR1 and CDR2 (germline): ENHRY, SYGVKD. The CDR3 has 16 amino acids. J lost 0 bases, V lost 4 bases, and 6 bases had no gene match. CDR3 sequence reads: CAISGSGGSSYNEQFF. The CDR3, as DNA: TGTGCCATCAGTGGGTCGGGCGGGAGCTCCTACAATGAGCAGTTCTTC.

The chain uses TRBV27 and TRBJ1-3; D remains ambiguous. The CDR3 spans 15 residues. The V end was cut by 2 bases, the J end by 0 bases, with 8 bases between. The germline CDR1 and CDR2 sequences are MNHEY and SMNVEV (reference sequence). CDR3 nucleotide sequence: TGTGCCAGCAGTTTAAACACCCTCTCTGGAAACACCATATATTTT. The encoded protein is CASSLNTLSGNTIYF.

The chain employs TRBV5-4 and TRBJ1-2; D is possibly TRBD1 (5 bases). CDR1 and CDR2 (germline): SGHNT, YYREEE (reference sequence). The CDR3 totals 13 residues. Trimming left V 4 bases short and J 2 bases short, with 9 bases between. The CDR3 bases are TGTGCCAGCAGCGCGACAGAAAACTATGGCTACACCTTC. Residues: CASSATENYGYTF.

The DNA for the CDR3 is TGTGCCAGCAGATTTCCCACGACAAATCGAATAGCGGGAGGGCGGGGCGAGCAGTACTTC. It yields the protein CASRFPTTNRIAGGRGEQYF. V gene TRBV28 combines with J gene TRBJ2-7, with 11 bases fitting TRBD2. Germline-derived CDR1 and CDR2 are MDHEN and SYDVKM. V shed 6 bases and J 6 bases; nucleotides not matched to a gene: 25. This CDR3 comprises 20 residues.